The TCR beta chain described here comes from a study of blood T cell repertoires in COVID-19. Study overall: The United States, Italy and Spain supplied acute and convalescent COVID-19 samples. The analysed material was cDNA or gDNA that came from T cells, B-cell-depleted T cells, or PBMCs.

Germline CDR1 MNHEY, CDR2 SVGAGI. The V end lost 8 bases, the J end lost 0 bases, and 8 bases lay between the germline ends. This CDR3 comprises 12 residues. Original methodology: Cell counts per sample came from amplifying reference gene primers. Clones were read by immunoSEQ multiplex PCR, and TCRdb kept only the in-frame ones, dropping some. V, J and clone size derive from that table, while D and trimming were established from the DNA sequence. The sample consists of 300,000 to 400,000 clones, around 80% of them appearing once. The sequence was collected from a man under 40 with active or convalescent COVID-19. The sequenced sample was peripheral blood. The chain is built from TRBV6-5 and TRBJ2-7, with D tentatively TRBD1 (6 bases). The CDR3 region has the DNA TGTGCCAGCCGGGACATCTCCTACGAGCAGTACTTC. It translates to CASRDISYEQYF.